The count of the clone carrying this T cell receptor (beta chain) is one. Its antigen is as yet unknown. Using immunoSEQ multiplex PCR, the repertoire was profiled, and TCRdb retains in-frame clones only, with some absent. The table has some 72,000 clones, approximately 90% seen once. V lost 1 base, J lost 8 bases, and 14 bases lay in between. The CDR3 runs 14 residues. Germline values: CDR1 LGHNA, CDR2 YSLEER. This specimen comes from a study of T cell responses to AZD1222 COVID-19 vaccine. Study-wide findings and caveats: Seropositive AZD1222 recipients at baseline numbered only five or six. Possibly, clonal diversity was underestimated; donors were largely white British and included more females. Regions 160-218 and 743-854 dominated among vaccine-associated CD4 TCRs spanning spike. Nearly half of the spike-specific TCRs reportedly recognize variant regions that carry no mutations.

This material consisted of peripheral blood, taken on day 0 of MenACWY control vaccination. The chain has TRBV4-3 and TRBJ1-2; D is ambiguous. The receptor's source is an adult in good health. CDR3 bases: TGCGCCAGCAGCCAAGCAAACGGCCTGGGGGGCTACACCTTC. The encoded protein is CASSQANGLGGYTF.